This T cell receptor beta chain was captured by sequencing in a study of lymphopenia after photon versus proton radiotherapy. Findings and limits, study-wide: Under photons, naive T cells and diversity fell while effector/memory populations rose.

The CDR3 has 15 amino acids. V lost 1 base and J 1 base, leaving 10 bases between the germline ends. The germline gives CDR1 SGHRS, CDR2 YFSETQ. Clones were sequenced by immunoSEQ multiplex PCR, and TCRdb holds only the in-frame ones, with some missing. The repertoire holds 60,000 to 75,000 clones, with around 86% as singletons. This clone was picked up a small number of times. The antigen is not known. The sequence derives from a man aged 40-49 years with gastric cancer. The chain recombines TRBV5-1 with TRBJ2-3; possibly TRBD2 for D (6 bases). The sample in question was peripheral blood, obtained from a patient treated with photon-based radiotherapy. In DNA, the CDR3 is TGCGCCAGCAGCTTGAGGGAGGCTGGCACAGATACGCAGTATTTT. Translation gives CASSLREAGTDTQYF.